This T cell receptor beta chain was sequenced during a study of siplizumab effects on memory and regulatory T cells. This clone came up a few times. The data were produced by immunoSEQ multiplex PCR, yet TCRdb's version contains in-frame clones alone and is incomplete. This table has 92,000 or so clones, more than 80% appearing once. The CDR3 is 14 residues long. The germline CDR1 and CDR2 sequences are MNHEY and SVGAGI. With V trimmed by 6 bases and J by 3 bases, 7 bases remained unmatched. The sequencing input was CD4+ T cells sorted from blood. The gene calls are TRBV6-5 and TRBJ2-5, with 7 bases identical to TRBD1. The receptor was isolated from a human donor in good health. CDR3 coding DNA: TGTGCCAGCAGAAATCACGACAGGGAAGAGACCCAGTACTTC. Translated: CASRNHDREETQYF.